The 12 T cell receptor beta chains below all came from one sample that was sequenced in a study of breast tumors, draining lymph nodes, adjacent tissues listed by TCRdb under 2016. The axillary draining lymph nodes of breast cancer patients were the source of the lymph node samples. The library relied on multiplex PCR. The sequencer listed for this sample is Illumina HiSeq 2000. TCRdb applied fastp at Q25 and MiXCR to the public reads, then kept only in-frame beta chains. When rows share a CDR3 protein, they turn into one entry using the most common DNA and genes. For this sample the table gives some 150,000 distinct CDR3 sequences, of which about 20% were detected only once. The ten top clones hold about 2.4% of the sample. The sequencing input was axillary lymph node tissue. Source of these receptors: a female donor with breast cancer. Some clones in this sample may be carry-over from other donors' samples.

Worth noting for this clonotype: Since the CDR3 does not end with the conserved phenylalanine or tryptophan, this likely comes from a read error. The rearrangement uses TRBV19 and TRBJ2-2, with TRBD2 matching 12 bases. The CDR3 runs 16 residues. From germline, CDR1 is LNHDA and CDR2 SQIVND (reference sequence). The CDR3 is CASSIRTSGNTGGLFS. The CDR3 region has the DNA TGTGCCAGTAGTATACGGACTAGCGGGAACACCGGGGGGCTGTTTTCT.

With respect to this clonotype: It may be a read error: a sequence one base away is much more abundant. The chain uses TRBV11-2 and TRBJ2-7, with 10 bases fitting TRBD1. CDR1 is SGHAT and CDR2 is FQNNGV in the germline V gene. The CDR3 loop spans 15 amino acids. The CDR3 spells CAGSLPGQGSYEQYF. The CDR3 bases are TGTGCCGGCAGCTTGCCGGGACAGGGGTCGTACGAGCAGTACTTC.

Concerning this clonotype: Since a much larger clone is just one base distant, this may be a read error. The chain joins TRBV14 to TRBJ2-1; 8 bases are a match to TRBD2. The V gene's germline CDR1 is SGHDN and CDR2 FVKESK. The CDR3 covers 17 residues. The CDR3 sequence is CASSQTPGTSPHNERFF. CDR3 nucleotide sequence: TGTGCCAGCAGCCAAACCCCCGGGACTAGTCCCCACAATGAGCGGTTCTTC.

With respect to this clonotype: A clone one base away is much larger, so this may be a read error. The chain is built from TRBV14 and TRBJ2-1; tentatively, D is TRBD2 (5 bases). The V end lost 3 bases, the J end lost 2 bases, and 14 bases lay between the germline ends. The germline CDR1 and CDR2 sequences are SGHDN and FVKESK. The CDR3 is made up of 16 amino acids. The CDR3 here is CASSQAFGITYNEQFF. DNA of the CDR3: TGTGCCAGCAGCCAGGCTTTCGGGATCACCTACAATGAGCAGTTCTTC.

This clonotype was seen a few times. The chain links TRBV5-5 to TRBJ1-5; 10 nucleotides match TRBD1. V shed 4 bases and J 5 bases; nucleotides not matched to a gene: 12. The CDR3 totals 17 residues. The V gene's germline CDR1 is SGHKS and CDR2 YYEKEE (reference sequence). The CDR3 region has the DNA TGTGCCAGCAGCCAGGGGGGGGCGACAGGGGGCTATCAGCCCCAGCATTTT. Translation: CASSQGGATGGYQPQHF. The whole variable domain, filled in from reference TRBV5-5 and TRBJ1-5, reads DAGVTQSPTHLIKTRGQQVTLRCSPISGHKSVSWYQQVLGQGPQFIFQYYEKEERGRGNFPDRFSARQFPNYSSELNVNALLLGDSALYLCASSQGGATGGYQPQHFGDGTRLSIL.

This clonotype appeared many times. The chain employs TRBV24-1 and TRBJ2-1; D possibly corresponds to TRBD2 (5 bases). Germline V gives CDR1 KGHDR, CDR2 SFDVKD. There are 14 residues in the CDR3. Deletions cut 9 bases from V and 0 bases from J, with 11 bases between. The CDR3 is CATSDAGSYNEQFF. CDR3 nucleotides: TGTGCCACCTCAGATGCGGGCTCCTACAATGAGCAGTTCTTC.

This clonotype was recorded many times. This chain links TRBV4-3 with TRBJ2-3; TRBD1 might be the D (7 bases). The V end was cut by 2 bases, the J end by 3 bases, with 15 bases between. The CDR3 runs 16 residues. The germline V gene has CDR1 LGHNA and CDR2 YSLEER. CDR3 protein: CASSQTGEVQTDTQYF. The CDR3 coding sequence is TGCGCCAGCAGCCAAACAGGGGAGGTCCAGACAGATACGCAGTATTTT.

This clonotype appeared many times. The chain links TRBV6-1 to TRBJ1-2, with D hard to call. Per germline, CDR1 MNHNS and CDR2 SASEGT. This CDR3 contains 15 residues. Trimming stripped 1 base from V and 5 bases from J, with 14 bases between. CDR3 nucleotides: TGTGCCAGCAGTGAAGGGGTCGTAGGGCTATATGGCTACACCTTC. Its translation: CASSEGVVGLYGYTF.

This clonotype was observed at least ten times. The chain employs TRBV6-5 and TRBJ2-3; D might be TRBD2 (6 bases). Per germline, CDR1 MNHEY and CDR2 SVGAGI. Trimming removed 5 bases from V and 3 bases from J, with 18 bases in between. The CDR3 extends over 16 amino acids. The CDR3, as DNA: TGTGCCAGCAGTCCCCTAACGAGTGGGAGGACAGATACGCAGTATTTT. This codes for CASSPLTSGRTDTQYF.

Note on this clonotype: With a much larger clone just one base away, this may be a read error. Because the CDR3's place on the DNA is in doubt, the DNA is left out and the CDR3 is given as listed by TCRdb. The V and J genes are TRBV30 and TRBJ2-1; no check of the table's D call, TRBD2, against the DNA was made. Germline V gene lookup returns CDR1 GTSNPN and CDR2 SVGIG (reference sequence). The CDR3 is 14 residues long, counting both termini. This CDR3 reads CAWSVARGNNEQLF.

This clonotype was seen many times. The junction shows a germline mismatch at one end, possibly a read error. The chain uses TRBV7-7 and TRBJ2-1; TRBD2 is a possible D gene (6 bases). Germline V gene data show CDR1 as SSHAT and CDR2 as FNYEAQ (reference sequence). The CDR3 sequence is 15 residues long. DNA for the CDR3: TGTGCTAGCAGCTTATATGAGCGGAGGGGAAATGAGCAGTTCTTC. Translated, it gives CASSLYERRGNEQFF.

The chain combines TRBV6-6 with TRBJ1-5; 9 nucleotides agree with TRBD1. Germline lookup yields CDR1 MNHNY and CDR2 SVGAGI (reference sequence). V trimming: 6 bases; J trimming: 2 bases; junction bases outside the gene matches: 5. This CDR3 spans 15 amino acids. The CDR3 nucleotides read TGTGCCAGCAGCCGGGGACAGGGCGGCAATCAGCCCCAGCATTTT. This sequence encodes CASSRGQGGNQPQHF.